This TCR beta chain was obtained from a study of vaccination and CD4 T cells after COVID-19. Across the study: With several mild cases and one severe, convalescent patients were SARS-CoV-2 positive by nasal swab PCR.

With the Oncomine TCR Beta short-read assay, DNA from cultured CD4+ T cells was sequenced. Each CDR3 protein is one row after TCRdb ran MiXCR on the PCR reads. The sample lists over 15,000 distinct CDR3 sequences, approximately 50% seen once, with roughly 4% in the top ten. This CDR3 is 13 amino acids long. V lost 5 bases to trimming and J lost 2 bases, with 9 bases between them. Germline lookup yields CDR1 SGHTA and CDR2 FQGTGA. Comments on this clonotype: Its antigen is not known.

Treatment of the sample: roughly 11-day PBMC culture with coronavirus spike peptide pools or control peptides (ViraFEST assay). This rearrangement joins TRBV7-3 to TRBJ1-1, with a weak D call TRBD1 (6 bases). The receptor was isolated from a human donor who had recovered from COVID-19. Sequenced input: CD4+ T cells from blood, cultured in vitro. CDR3: CASSQDRNTEAFF. In nucleotides, the CDR3 is TGTGCCAGCAGCCAGGACAGAAACACTGAAGCTTTCTTT. Based on the CDR3 plus reference TRBV7-3 and TRBJ1-1, the full variable domain is GAGVSQTPSNKVTEKGKYVELRCDPISGHTALYWYRQSLGQGPEFLIYFQGTGAADDSGLPNDRFFAVRPEGSVSTLKIQRTERGDSAVYLCASSQDRNTEAFFGQGTRLTVV.